The sequence of this TCR beta chain was determined in a study of blood T cell repertoires in COVID-19 (TCRdb year 2020). With respect to the entire study: Samples from collaborators originated in the United States, Italy and Spain and spanned both the acute and convalescent phases of COVID-19. The samples were drawn from two sources: the first 160 participants of the ongoing ImmuneRACE study, and 1,000 to 1,500 subjects contributed by 6 global collaborators. A freely available public database, intended as a resource for researchers studying the immune response to SARS-CoV-2, is where the repertoires were released. The prospective study material was composed of cDNA or gDNA derived from T cells, B-cell-depleted T cells, or PBMCs. Where available, HLA class I and class II types were taken from metadata supplied by the sample provider and were not determined by assay-based typing. The sample metadata nearly always contained a de-identified subject ID, COVID-19 status, age in years and sex. The dataset comprised deeply sampled blood TCRbeta repertoires from subjects exposed to, actively infected with, or recovered from COVID-19. Here is what the overall study found, with its caveats: How much clinical and demographic metadata was included differed by source and by participant, and the metadata was provided uncurated.

The immunoSEQ Assay, a bias-controlled multiplex PCR, was used to amplify TCRbeta CDR3 regions from genomic DNA. As for how the authors treated the data: Nucleated cell counts per sample were estimated from amplification of reference gene primers within the assay. To quantify the absolute abundance of each unique TCRbeta CDR3 rearrangement, sequence reads were collapsed and filtered. For each sample, productive Simpson clonality was calculated by taking the square root of Simpson's diversity index across productive rearrangements. Sourced from immuneACCESS, this table was stored by TCRdb with only in-frame sequences that have V and J called. A share of the clones is absent; for the studies checked, an unresolved V gene accounts for under half, and the remainder has no known explanation. V and J calls plus clone size are reproduced from that table; the DNA served to infer D and trimming. In all, the sample holds fewer than 250,000 clones, and about 80% of those were seen once. More than 4.5% of the sample is in the top ten clones.

As to this clone: No cognate antigen has been identified for it. Base qualities are not at hand, and no much larger clone is one base apart.

Participants in the prospective study were aged about 18 to 95 years, lived in under 30 United States geographic areas, and enrolled through a virtual design. To assign participants to cohorts, the prospective study relied on clinical history that participants themselves reported in a screening survey and a study questionnaire. Exposed participants had been in contact, within 2 weeks of entering the study, with a person who had a PCR-confirmed or clinician-diagnosed case of COVID-19. In the prospective study, whole blood, serum and a nasopharyngeal or oropharyngeal swab were collected from each participant by mobile phlebotomists. Participants in the prospective study had the option to provide additional blood draws and questionnaires over a 2-month period. Before DNA extraction, blood samples from the prospective study were shipped at room temperature or frozen. Here V drops 5 bases and J drops 3 bases, and the junction holds 6 bases not matched to any gene. Reading from cysteine to phenylalanine, the CDR3 counts 15 amino acids. Here the CDR3 DNA is all that survives: 45 bases in frame from base 1. The germline V gene (reference sequence) yields LNHDA for CDR1 and SQIVND for CDR2.

The chain is made from TRBV19 and TRBJ1-5; 8 bases in between match TRBD1. Source material: PBMCs or T cells enriched from blood (not recorded which). The TCR was taken from a woman between 45 and 60 years old who had been exposed to COVID-19. CDR3 region: CASSYDRGDNQPQHF. The DNA sequence is as follows: TGTGCCAGTAGTTACGACAGGGGTGACAATCAGCCCCAGCATTTT.